Shown below are 4 T cell receptor beta chains from a single sample sequenced in a study of blood T cells in healthy people across ages. The second PCR ran roughly 7 to 11 cycles with a sample-barcoded 5' primer and J-beta primers. MiXCR, applied by TCRdb to the 5' RACE reads, yields one record per CDR3 protein. This table has some 710,000 distinct CDR3 sequences, 46% appearing once. The material sequenced was blood. The receptors were sampled from a man aged 80 or over in good health.

The chain is built from TRBV7-9 and TRBJ2-4; 8 bases are shared with TRBD1. Looked up from germline, CDR1 is SEHNR and CDR2 is FQNEAQ (reference sequence). The ends lost 6 bases at V and 0 bases at J; junction bases unmatched: 4. This CDR3 spans 15 amino acids. CDR3 sequence reads: CASSVDRGAKNIQYF. CDR3 nucleotide sequence: TGTGCCAGCAGTGTCGACAGGGGAGCCAAAAACATTCAGTACTTC.

The chain couples TRBV27 to TRBJ2-7; D unclear. The germline CDR1 and CDR2 sequences are MNHEY and SMNVEV (reference sequence). CDR3 size: 15 residues. The V end was cut by 2 bases, the J end by 2 bases, with 13 bases between. Written as DNA, the CDR3 is TGTGCCAGCAGTTTAGTTGGGTCGGTAACCTACGAGCAGTACTTC. Its protein is CASSLVGSVTYEQYF.

V is TRBV5-6 and J is TRBJ2-7; a possible D gene is TRBD2 (5 bases). CDR3 size: 14 residues. The germline gives CDR1 SGHDT, CDR2 YYEEEE. V was shortened by 3 bases and J by 3 bases, with 13 bases between the two germline ends. In DNA form, the CDR3 reads TGTGCCAGCAGCTCCGGGCGAGGGAACTACGAGCAGTACTTC. Protein sequence: CASSSGRGNYEQYF.

V and J are TRBV12-3 or TRBV12-4 and TRBJ2-7, with D tentatively TRBD1 (6 bases). This CDR3 contains 11 residues. The ends were cut back, 4 bases at V and 13 bases at J, with 14 bases in the middle. CDR3 loop: CASSSLGTHYF. Here the CDR3 DNA reads TGTGCCAGCAGTTCCCTCGGGACACACTACTTC.